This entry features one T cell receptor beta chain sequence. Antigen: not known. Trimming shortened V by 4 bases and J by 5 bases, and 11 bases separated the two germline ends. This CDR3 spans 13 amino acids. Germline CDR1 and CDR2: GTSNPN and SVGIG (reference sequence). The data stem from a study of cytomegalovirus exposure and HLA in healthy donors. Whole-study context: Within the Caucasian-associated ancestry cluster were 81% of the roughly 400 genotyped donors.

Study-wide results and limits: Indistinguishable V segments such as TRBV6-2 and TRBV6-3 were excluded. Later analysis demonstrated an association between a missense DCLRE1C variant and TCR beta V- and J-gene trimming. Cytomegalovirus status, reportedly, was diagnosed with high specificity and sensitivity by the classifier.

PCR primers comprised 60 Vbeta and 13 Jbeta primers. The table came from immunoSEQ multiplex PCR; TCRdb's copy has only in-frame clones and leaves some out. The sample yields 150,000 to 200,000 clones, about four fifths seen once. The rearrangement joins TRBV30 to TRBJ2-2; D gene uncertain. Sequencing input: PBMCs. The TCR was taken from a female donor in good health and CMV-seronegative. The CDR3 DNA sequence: TGTGCCTGGAATTGGGCCCGAACCGGGGAGCTGTTTTTT. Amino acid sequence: CAWNWARTGELFF.